Presented here are 17 T cell receptor beta chains from one specimen sequenced in a study of T-cell reconstitution after alpha-beta-depleted transplantation in children. Unique molecular identifiers tagged the TCRbeta library. One entry per CDR3 protein, called by TCRdb with MiXCR from the PCR reads. The sample has 600,000 to 800,000 distinct CDR3 sequences, less than 15% seen once. The sample here was PBMCs, taken before TCRalphabeta/CD19-depleted stem cell transplant. The source of these receptors is a girl aged 2 to 9 with congenital amegakaryocytic thrombocytopenia, due to receive a stem cell transplant.

This clonotype was detected many times. The chain has TRBV20-1 and TRBJ2-1; TRBD2 aligns across 9 bases. The J segment lost 8 bases and the V segment lost 3 bases, leaving 8 bases of the junction unmatched. The CDR3 runs 14 residues. From germline, CDR1 is DFQATT and CDR2 SNEGSKA (reference sequence). The CDR3 region has the DNA TGCAGTGCTAGGGGCCTAGCGGGATCTGATGAGCAGTTCTTC. Amino acid sequence: CSARGLAGSDEQFF.

This clonotype was counted only a few times. This chain uses TRBV5-1 with TRBJ2-1; maybe TRBD1 (5 bases). V lost 2 bases and J 6 bases, leaving 15 bases between the germline ends. The CDR3 runs to 15 residues. The germline V gene has CDR1 SGHRS and CDR2 YFSETQ. The CDR3 DNA sequence: TGCGCCAGCAGCTTTTCAGGGCTCGACTTCAATGAGCAGTTCTTC. Its protein is CASSFSGLDFNEQFF.

This clonotype has at least ten counts. This chain uses TRBV20-1 with TRBJ2-7; 8 bases line up with TRBD2. From germline, CDR1 is DFQATT and CDR2 SNEGSKA (reference sequence). This CDR3 region has 15 residues. Trimming removed 5 bases from V and 5 bases from J; junction bases left unmatched: 14. In nucleotides, the CDR3 is TGCAGTGCTCGACCGATGAGCGGGAGAGGCGACGAGCAGTACTTC. This codes for CSARPMSGRGDEQYF.

This clonotype occurred once. The chain recombines TRBV20-1 with TRBJ2-2; maybe TRBD1 (6 bases). V dropped 3 bases and J dropped 6 bases, with 17 bases sitting between them. The CDR3 covers 15 residues. Looked up from germline, CDR1 is DFQATT and CDR2 is SNEGSKA (reference sequence). CDR3 DNA sequence: TGCAGTGCTAGCCCCCCTAGGGGGAGCGCCGGGGAGCTGTTTTTT. Translation: CSASPPRGSAGELFF.

The sample holds many counts of this clonotype. This sequence joins TRBV12-3 or TRBV12-4 and TRBJ2-3, with D tentatively TRBD2 (5 bases). Trimming stripped 6 bases from V and 3 bases from J, with 16 bases between. The CDR3 has 15 amino acids. CDR3 amino acids: CASSEERRSTDTQYF. In nucleotides, the CDR3 is TGTGCCAGCAGCGAAGAGCGGCGTTCAACAGATACGCAGTATTTT.

This clonotype was seen a few times. V and J are TRBV6-5 and TRBJ2-7, with D unresolved. Trimming left V 4 bases short and J 5 bases short, with 6 bases between. This CDR3 region has 11 residues. Germline-derived CDR1 and CDR2 are MNHEY and SVGAGI. The CDR3: CASSLHNEQYF. CDR3 nucleotide sequence: TGTGCCAGCAGTTTGCACAACGAGCAGTACTTC.

This clonotype has a handful of counts. CDR3: CASSFPLTSGRIDEQFF. The CDR3 bases are TGTGCCAGCAGCTTTCCTTTGACTAGCGGGAGAATCGATGAGCAGTTCTTC. V and J are TRBV7-2 and TRBJ2-1; TRBD2 agrees at 12 bases. Germline CDR1 and CDR2: SGHTA and FQGNSA. This CDR3 contains 17 residues. The ends lost 3 bases at V and 8 bases at J; junction bases unmatched: 11.

In its sample, this clonotype was seen many times. The gene calls are TRBV5-1 and TRBJ2-1; D is uncertain. This CDR3 spans 16 amino acids. V shed 0 bases and J shed 7 bases, with 17 bases lying between them. CDR1 is SGHRS and CDR2 is YFSETQ in the germline V gene. CDR3 DNA: TGCGCCAGCAGCTTGGCCGTGATCCATTCCGGGAATGAGCAGTTCTTC. This sequence encodes CASSLAVIHSGNEQFF.

The V call is TRBV30, the J call TRBJ1-2; possibly TRBD1 for D (6 bases). This CDR3 comprises 12 residues. Germline V gene sequence: CDR1 GTSNPN, CDR2 SVGIG (reference sequence). V was pared by 4 bases and J by 7 bases, with 13 bases between. As DNA, the CDR3 is TGTGCCTGGACTCGGGGGCTTCGTGGCTACACCTTC. It translates to CAWTRGLRGYTF.

This clonotype occurred many times. This rearrangement joins TRBV12-3 or TRBV12-4 to TRBJ2-7, with D maybe TRBD1 (6 bases). This CDR3 has 13 residues. Trimming removed 6 bases at V and 3 bases at J, with 12 bases between. Written as DNA, the CDR3 is TGTGCCAGCAGGGACAGCGCCTACTACGAGCAGTACTTC. This translates into CASRDSAYYEQYF.

This clonotype has a count of ten or more. The J gene is TRBJ2-4, the V gene TRBV7-8, with 12 nucleotides matching TRBD2. CDR1 SGHVS and CDR2 FQNEAQ come from the germline V gene. Losses at the gene ends were 1 base for V and 8 bases for J; bases not matched to a gene: 6. The CDR3 is 16 amino acids. The CDR3 here is CASSLEVSSGRDIQYF. CDR3 DNA sequence: TGTGCCAGCAGCTTAGAGGTCTCTAGCGGGAGGGACATTCAGTACTTC.

The chain is built from TRBV12-3 or TRBV12-4 and TRBJ2-1; 8 bases align to TRBD2. CDR3 length: 15 amino acids. Trimming removed 5 bases from V and 5 bases from J; junction bases left unmatched: 8. The DNA of the CDR3 is TGTGCCAGCAGTCCCTCCACTAGCGGTGACAATGAGCAGTTCTTC. It translates to CASSPSTSGDNEQFF.

This clonotype was seen repeatedly, ten times or more. The rearrangement uses TRBV5-1 and TRBJ2-7; D is tentatively TRBD1 or TRBD2 (5 bases each). Trimming took 0 bases from V and 7 from J, leaving 8 bases between them. Germline values: CDR1 SGHRS, CDR2 YFSETQ. The CDR3 length is 12 residues. In DNA, the CDR3 is TGCGCCAGCAGCTTGGCCTGGGGGGAGCAGTACTTC. Protein: CASSLAWGEQYF.

With respect to this clonotype: It is likely a read error, because the conserved phenylalanine at the end of the CDR3 is missing. This chain uses TRBV5-1 with TRBJ2-1; 7 bases align to TRBD2. V dropped 4 bases and J dropped 7; count of bases not matched to a gene: 11. The CDR3 runs to 15 residues. Germline CDR1 and CDR2: SGHRS and YFSETQ. This CDR3 is CASSPWEGRENEQFL. The CDR3 nucleotides read TGCGCCAGCAGCCCGTGGGAGGGGCGAGAGAATGAGCAGTTCTTG.

This clonotype was seen a handful of times. V usage is TRBV15 and J usage is TRBJ2-5; D remains ambiguous. Germline loops: CDR1 LNHNV, CDR2 YYDKDF (reference sequence). V lost 1 base and J 2 bases, leaving 11 bases between the germline ends. The CDR3 length is 15 residues. The CDR3 loop is CATSRGPGGQETQYF. CDR3 bases: TGTGCCACCAGCAGAGGGCCGGGTGGACAAGAGACCCAGTACTTC.

This clonotype was found many times. The chain employs TRBV20-1 and TRBJ2-5; D not certain. V was pared by 4 bases and J by 5 bases, with 8 bases between. This CDR3 is 11 amino acids long. Germline CDR1 is DFQATT and CDR2 is SNEGSKA (reference sequence). The CDR3 DNA reads as TGCAGTGCTATTTTGGCCGAGACCCAGTACTTC. It specifies CSAILAETQYF.

The rearrangement uses TRBV3-1 and TRBJ2-7; unclear D gene. CDR1 and CDR2 (germline): LGHDT, YNNKEL (reference sequence). CDR3 length equals 14 residues. V lost 1 base and J 0 bases, leaving 7 bases between the germline ends. The CDR3 nucleotides read TGTGCCAGCAGCCAAGCTAGGAGCTCCTACGAGCAGTACTTC. This sequence encodes CASSQARSSYEQYF.